A single sample is the source of the 20 T cell receptor beta chains below, sequenced in a study of technical replicates of blood from a handful of donors. Measured with immunoSEQ multiplex PCR; TCRdb has only the in-frame clones, and not every one. The sample includes about 88,000 clones, around 94% of them seen just once. Specimen: T cells isolated from PBMCs. The receptors were gathered from a human donor in good health.

The chain couples TRBV7-6 to TRBJ1-5, with TRBD1 identical over 10 bases. After removal of 5 bases from V and 0 bases from J, the junction contained 7 bases not matched to a gene. Germline-derived CDR1 and CDR2 are SGHVS and FNYEAQ. The CDR3 has 17 residues. CDR3 in DNA: TGTGCCAGCAGCGGAGGGACAGGGGTTTATAGCAATCAGCCCCAGCATTTT. It yields the protein CASSGGTGVYSNQPQHF.

This rearrangement joins TRBV28 to TRBJ1-2, with 7 bases lining up with TRBD1. Germline V CDR1 and CDR2: MDHEN, SYDVKM. The V and J ends lost 2 bases and 3 bases, in that order; junction bases with no gene match: 0. The CDR3 totals 13 residues. The CDR3 is CASSLGTDYGYTF. CDR3 DNA sequence: TGTGCCAGCAGTTTAGGGACAGACTATGGCTACACCTTC.

Only one count was recorded for this clone. This chain uses TRBV7-9 with TRBJ2-7; D is unclear. Trimming shortened V by 2 bases and J by 4 bases, and 12 bases separated the two germline ends. The CDR3 covers 14 residues. Germline assignment: CDR1 SEHNR and CDR2 FQNEAQ (reference sequence). CDR3 in DNA: TGTGCCAGCAGCTTAAGAGGAGAAGATTACGAGCAGTACTTC. It translates to CASSLRGEDYEQYF.

This clone appeared a single time. The chain joins TRBV11-2 to TRBJ1-1; D perhaps matches TRBD1 (5 bases). With 1 base removed from V and 3 bases from J, the gap between germline ends came to 9 bases. The CDR3 has 14 residues. Germline values: CDR1 SGHAT, CDR2 FQNNGV. In DNA, the CDR3 is TGTGCCAGCAGCTTAGTTAAAGGGGACACTGAAGCTTTCTTT. The encoded protein is CASSLVKGDTEAFF.

The chain recombines TRBV10-3 with TRBJ2-7, with TRBD1 matching over 8 bases. The CDR3 is 14 residues long. CDR1 and CDR2 (germline): ENHRY, SYGVKD. The J segment lost 2 bases and the V segment lost 6 bases, leaving 6 bases of the junction unmatched. In nucleotides, the CDR3 is TGTGCCATCAGCGCCGGGACAGGTACCTACGAGCAGTACTTC. It encodes CAISAGTGTYEQYF.

The CDR3 loop is CASSQAGGAGELFF. CDR3 in DNA: TGCGCCAGCAGCCAAGCCGGGGGGGCCGGGGAGCTGTTTTTT. The chain joins TRBV4-1 to TRBJ2-2; TRBD2 agrees at 8 bases. Germline loops: CDR1 MGHRA, CDR2 YSYEKL. Trimming removed 1 base from V and 6 bases from J; junction bases left unmatched: 1. This CDR3 comprises 14 residues.

This chain uses TRBV29-1 with TRBJ1-4; no definite D call. Germline V CDR1 and CDR2: SQVTM, ANQGSEA. The V end was cut by 4 bases, the J end by 1 base, with 4 bases between. This CDR3 is built from 12 residues. The chain's CDR3 is CSVGQTNEKLFF. The CDR3 coding sequence is TGCAGCGTTGGGCAAACTAATGAAAAACTGTTTTTT.

This clone was detected once. The rearrangement uses TRBV4-2 and TRBJ1-2; D is ambiguous. V gave up 0 bases and J gave up 8 bases, with 16 bases separating them. Germline V gene data show CDR1 as LGHNA and CDR2 as YNFKEQ. The CDR3 is made up of 15 amino acids. The CDR3 DNA sequence: TGTGCCAGCAGCCAAGAGGCCGGCCTTGGAGAGGGCTACACCTTC. Translated, it gives CASSQEAGLGEGYTF.

This clone was recorded a few times. This chain uses TRBV6-5 with TRBJ1-1; D is ambiguous. Germline V gene lookup returns CDR1 MNHEY and CDR2 SVGAGI. With 6 bases removed from V and 5 bases from J, the gap between germline ends came to 13 bases. The CDR3 length is 13 residues. CDR3 coding DNA: TGTGCCAGCAGAAGCGGGATATGGACTGAAGCTTTCTTT. Its protein is CASRSGIWTEAFF.

This rearrangement joins TRBV10-1 to TRBJ1-2; tentative D call: TRBD1 (6 bases). The germline V gene encodes CDR1 WNHNN and CDR2 SYGVQD (reference sequence). This CDR3 spans 16 amino acids. V was trimmed by 8 bases and J by 4 bases, leaving 23 bases between them. This CDR3 reads CASGRGGALGFYGYTF. The CDR3 DNA reads as TGCGCCAGCGGACGGGGGGGGGCTCTAGGGTTCTATGGCTACACCTTC.

The gene calls are TRBV19 and TRBJ2-7; 8 positions agree with TRBD2. Germline-derived CDR1 and CDR2 are LNHDA and SQIVND (reference sequence). Trimming at V came to 5 bases and at J to 3 bases, leaving 0 bases not matched to a gene. The CDR3 totals 12 residues. CDR3 sequence (DNA): TGTGCCAGTAGTGCGGGGGGCTACGAGCAGTACTTC. Translated, it gives CASSAGGYEQYF.

This chain links TRBV30 with TRBJ1-6; weak D call: TRBD1 (6 bases). The germline CDR1 and CDR2 sequences are GTSNPN and SVGIG (reference sequence). V was pared by 3 bases and J by 7 bases, with 13 bases between. The CDR3 has 14 residues. The CDR3 reads CAWRADRWNSPLHF. The CDR3 nucleotides are TGTGCCTGGAGGGCCGACAGGTGGAATTCACCCCTCCACTTT. Supplemented by reference TRBV30 and TRBJ1-6, the full variable domain reads SQTIHQWPATLVQPVGSPLSLECTVEGTSNPNLYWYRQAAGRGLQLLFYSVGIGQISSEVPQNLSASRPQDRQFILSSKKLLLSDSGFYLCAWRADRWNSPLHFGNGTRLTVT.

This chain joins TRBV11-3 and TRBJ2-3; 9 bases fit TRBD2. The CDR3 is 16 amino acids. CDR1 SGHNT and CDR2 YENEEA come from the germline V gene. V was clipped by 8 bases and J by 4 bases; unmatched bases: 13. CDR3 bases: TGTGCCAGCGCAAGAGGTGGTAGCGGGAGCTCAGATACGCAGTATTTT. Amino acid sequence: CASARGGSGSSDTQYF.

The chain carries TRBV6-1 and TRBJ2-7; D gene uncertain. V was shortened by 8 bases and J by 4 bases, with 18 bases between the two germline ends. Germline assignment: CDR1 MNHNS and CDR2 SASEGT. CDR3 length: 14 residues. The CDR3 is CASRNPGSRYEQYF. For the CDR3, the DNA is TGTGCCAGCCGAAACCCGGGTTCTCGGTACGAGCAGTACTTC.

V and J are TRBV19 and TRBJ2-7; TRBD1 is a possible D gene (6 bases). Germline lookup yields CDR1 LNHDA and CDR2 SQIVND (reference sequence). The CDR3 runs 13 residues. Trimming cost V 1 base and J 5 bases, with 9 bases left between them. CDR3 DNA sequence: TGTGCCAGTAGTATAGGAACAGGGAACGAGCAGTACTTC. Translating gives CASSIGTGNEQYF.

The J gene is TRBJ2-3, the V gene TRBV7-2, with TRBD2 matching over 12 bases. V dropped 8 bases and J dropped 6; count of bases not matched to a gene: 6. Germline V gene data show CDR1 as SGHTA and CDR2 as FQGNSA. The CDR3 extends over 14 amino acids. The CDR3 DNA sequence: TGTGCCAGCGGAGCTAGCGGGGGGGTGGATACGCAGTATTTT. The encoded protein is CASGASGGVDTQYF.

The genes are TRBV10-3 and TRBJ2-1, with 14 bases fitting TRBD2. The ends lost 6 bases at V and 4 bases at J; junction bases unmatched: 8. The CDR3 has 17 amino acids. CDR1 and CDR2 (germline): ENHRY, SYGVKD. CDR3 DNA: TGTGCCATCAGCTCAGGGACTAGCGGGGGTAATTACAATGAGCAGTTCTTC. Its protein product is CAISSGTSGGNYNEQFF.

The chain employs TRBV5-6 and TRBJ1-1, with a tentative D call TRBD1 (6 bases). The CDR3 covers 19 residues. The ends were cut back, 0 bases at V and 6 bases at J, with 27 bases in the middle. From germline, CDR1 is SGHDT and CDR2 YYEEEE. CDR3 nucleotides: TGTGCCAGCAGCTTGGTTTGGGGGCGCGACAGTCGAGGGATCCCTGAAGCTTTCTTT. It translates to CASSLVWGRDSRGIPEAFF.

The chain joins TRBV2 to TRBJ1-2; 9 bases fit TRBD1. After removal of 6 bases from V and 5 bases from J, the junction contained 7 bases not matched to a gene. Germline V gene sequence: CDR1 SNHLY, CDR2 FYNNEI. This CDR3 is built from 14 residues. CDR3 in amino acids: CASRGQGPLYGYTF. CDR3 bases: TGTGCCAGCAGGGGACAGGGACCCTTATATGGCTACACCTTC.

J is TRBJ1-5 and V is TRBV5-1; D call uncertain. The CDR3 covers 15 residues. Germline values: CDR1 SGHRS, CDR2 YFSETQ. V lost 1 base and J 7 bases, leaving 15 bases between the germline ends. CDR3 DNA sequence: TGCGCCAGCAGCTTGAACAGTGGACTCAACCAGCCCCAGCATTTT. Residues: CASSLNSGLNQPQHF. The entire variable domain, with the rest obtained from reference TRBV5-1 and TRBJ1-5, is as follows: KAGVTQTPRYLIKTRGQQVTLSCSPISGHRSVSWYQQTPGQGLQFLFEYFSETQRNKGNFPGRFSGRQFSNSRSEMNVSTLELGDSALYLCASSLNSGLNQPQHFGDGTRLSIL.